Included here is one TCR beta chain sequence, with context. This specimen belongs to a study of blood T cell repertoires in COVID-19. For the study at large: Nucleic acid was either cDNA or gDNA, and it came from T cells, B-cell-depleted T cells, or PBMCs.

The germline V and J ends were trimmed by 4 bases and 9 bases, with 12 bases remaining between them. CDR3 size: 12 residues. Methods used by the authors: Amplification from reference gene primers served as the basis for estimated nucleated cell counts. Clones were read by immunoSEQ multiplex PCR, and TCRdb kept only the in-frame ones, dropping some. V and J calls plus clone size are reproduced from that table; the DNA served to infer D and trimming. The sample includes tens of thousands of clones, roughly 84% of them seen just once. The chain is built from TRBV12-3 or TRBV12-4 and TRBJ1-1; possible D gene TRBD1, 6 bases. The TCR originated in a man in his fifties or sixties with active COVID-19. Sample: peripheral blood. The CDR3 coding sequence is TGTGCCAGCAGTTCTTTCGGGGACAAAGCTTTCTTT. Translation: CASSSFGDKAFF.